The following is a T cell receptor beta chain sequence with its context. The CDR3 runs to 17 residues. Germline CDR1 is SGHTS and CDR2 is YDEGEE. Trimming left V 0 bases short and J 4 bases short, with 19 bases between. This entry is derived from a study of molecular identifiers for immune sequencing clone quantification. TCRdb reanalysed the PCR reads using MiXCR and keeps one entry per CDR3 protein. The table records hundreds of thousands of distinct CDR3 sequences, about 25% of them present only once. The TCR sequence derives from a human donor in good health. Some libraries in this study had Jurkat cell RNA spiked in. This chain links TRBV5-8 with TRBJ1-1, with TRBD1 as a possible D gene (6 bases). Specimen: naive CD8+ T cells from blood, with Jurkat cell RNA spiked in. Regarding subset: FACS-sorted CD8+CD4-CCR7+CD45RA+ naive T cells. CDR3 protein: CASSLDGDTGFFTEAFF. The CDR3 coding sequence is TGTGCCAGCAGCTTGGACGGGGATACAGGGTTCTTCACTGAAGCTTTCTTT.